The T cell receptor beta chain under discussion was sequenced for a study of human CD8 memory T cell subsets. Whole-study findings and limits: T cell repertoires from the stem-like memory and precursor exhausted subsets showed minimal mutual overlap.

UMI-labeled 5' RACE was used to make TCR beta libraries. TCRdb re-called the 5' RACE reads and gives one entry per CDR3 protein, without DNA. This sample's table reports about 11,000 distinct CDR3 sequences. The CDR3 is 18 amino acids. Per germline, CDR1 SGHRS and CDR2 YFSETQ. Concerning this clonotype: As yet, its antigen is unknown.

This chain uses TRBV5-1 with TRBJ1-6; TCRdb designates TRBD1, a call that cannot be tested without DNA. This clonotype was sampled from a human donor in good health. The material sequenced was CD8+ stem-like memory T cells (TSCM and TCM) sorted from PBMCs. The subset was: stem-like memory CD8 T cells (TSTEM), CCR7+ PD-1- TIGIT-. The CDR3 reads CASSLVPRRTGENSPLHF.